The sequence of this T cell receptor beta chain was determined in a study of blood T cell repertoires in COVID-19. Study details: Whether acute or convalescent, the COVID-19 samples came from the United States, Italy and Spain. From T cells, B-cell-depleted T cells, or PBMCs came the material, which was cDNA or gDNA.

With 2 bases clipped from V and 8 bases from J, the junction kept 13 bases outside the gene matches. The CDR3 length is 16 residues. CDR1 is SGHTA, CDR2 FQGNSA, per germline. Patients in Seattle were enrolled during active infection, then followed longitudinally. Original methodology: The authors estimated nucleated cell counts from reference gene primer amplification. Profiling relied on immunoSEQ multiplex PCR, and the TCRdb table lists in-frame clones only, not all of them. Clone size and V and J calls were adopted from that table, with D and trimming inferred from the DNA. The sample records roughly 210,000 clones, around four fifths being singletons.

Sequencing was performed on peripheral blood. This receptor was identified in an elderly woman with COVID-19, enrolled during active disease. The chain links TRBV7-2 to TRBJ1-2, with 8 bases matching TRBD1. CDR3 coding DNA: TGTGCCAGCAGCTTAACTTCTGGGGACAGGCCGATAGGCTACACCTTC. It translates to CASSLTSGDRPIGYTF.